The next 26 T cell receptor beta chains were all read from a single sample in a study of long-term antiretroviral therapy in people with HIV. At survey level, the immunoSEQ assay was run in its v3.0 version. Assay used: immunoSEQ multiplex PCR; TCRdb lists only in-frame clones, some missing. The table has tens of thousands of clones, more than 95% seen once. The input for sequencing was unsorted PBMCs, taken 6.9 years after starting antiretroviral therapy. The origin of the receptors is a man younger than 45 with HIV.

V usage is TRBV30 and J usage is TRBJ2-7; the D is unclear. CDR1 GTSNPN and CDR2 SVGIG come from the germline V gene (reference sequence). The CDR3 is 12 amino acids. Trimming shortened V by 0 bases and J by 7 bases, and 10 bases separated the two germline ends. CDR3 nucleotides: TGTGCCTGGAGTGTACGAGGACGGGAGCAGTACTTC. Its protein is CAWSVRGREQYF.

This chain joins TRBV2 and TRBJ2-7, with 10 bases lining up with TRBD1. Trimming took 6 bases from V and 2 from J; bases not matched to a gene: 7. This CDR3 has 15 residues. Germline V gene sequence: CDR1 SNHLY, CDR2 FYNNEI. The CDR3, as DNA: TGTGCCAGCAGCCATAGGGACAGGGGTACCTACGAGCAGTACTTC. Amino acid sequence: CASSHRDRGTYEQYF. The whole variable domain, filled in from reference TRBV2 and TRBJ2-7, reads EPEVTQTPSHQVTQMGQEVILRCVPISNHLYFYWYRQILGQKVEFLVSFYNNEISEKSEIFDDQFSVERPDGSNFTLKIRSTKLEDSAMYFCASSHRDRGTYEQYFGPGTRLTVT.

This CDR3 is CASSPTGGSSYEQYF. CDR3 nucleotide sequence: TGTGCCAGCAGCCCCACAGGGGGCAGCTCCTACGAGCAGTACTTC. V is TRBV7-2 and J is TRBJ2-7; 9 bases are shared with TRBD1. Germline CDR1 and CDR2: SGHTA and FQGNSA. This CDR3 is 15 amino acids long. V dropped 5 bases and J dropped 0; count of bases not matched to a gene: 5.

This clone was recorded once. The gene calls are TRBV7-9 and TRBJ2-7; TRBD1 is a possible D gene (6 bases). This CDR3 region has 14 residues. Germline-derived CDR1 and CDR2 are SEHNR and FQNEAQ (reference sequence). The V end was cut by 1 base, the J end by 4 bases, with 11 bases between. CDR3 DNA sequence: TGTGCCAGCAGCTTAGTCGGACAGAAATACGAGCAGTACTTC. This encodes CASSLVGQKYEQYF.

The chain is built from TRBV19 and TRBJ1-2, with D hard to call. Deletions cut 1 base from V and 6 bases from J, with 9 bases between. The CDR3 has 13 amino acids. CDR1 and CDR2 from the germline V gene are LNHDA and SQIVND (reference sequence). The CDR3 region is CASSIGWSDGYTF. CDR3 bases: TGTGCCAGTAGTATAGGGTGGTCGGATGGCTACACCTTC. The variable domain in full, with the rest retrieved from reference TRBV19 and TRBJ1-2, is DGGITQSPKYLFRKEGQNVTLSCEQNLNHDAMYWYRQDPGQGLRLIYYSQIVNDFQKGDIAEGYSVSREKKESFPLTVTSAQKNPTAFYLCASSIGWSDGYTFGSGTRLTVV.

This clone was seen once. J is TRBJ2-7 and V is TRBV5-1; D unclear. There are 14 residues in the CDR3. Trimming stripped 7 bases from V and 0 bases from J, with 14 bases between. Germline loops: CDR1 SGHRS, CDR2 YFSETQ. The CDR3 region is CASSWAVSSYEQYF. CDR3 bases: TGCGCCAGCTCGTGGGCAGTAAGCTCCTACGAGCAGTACTTC. The variable domain in full, completed from reference TRBV5-1 and TRBJ2-7, reads KAGVTQTPRYLIKTRGQQVTLSCSPISGHRSVSWYQQTPGQGLQFLFEYFSETQRNKGNFPGRFSGRQFSNSRSEMNVSTLELGDSALYLCASSWAVSSYEQYFGPGTRLTVT.

The rearrangement uses TRBV7-9 and TRBJ1-1; possibly TRBD1 for D (5 bases). The CDR3 contains 17 residues. CDR1 SEHNR and CDR2 FQNEAQ come from the germline V gene (reference sequence). The V end lost 0 bases, the J end lost 0 bases, and 14 bases lay between the germline ends. This chain's CDR3 is CASSLAWGDGVNTEAFF. The CDR3 DNA reads as TGTGCCAGCAGCTTAGCATGGGGGGACGGGGTGAACACTGAAGCTTTCTTT.

The chain employs TRBV10-3 and TRBJ1-2; 11 bases map to TRBD1. The V gene's germline CDR1 is ENHRY and CDR2 SYGVKD. J gave up 2 bases and V 6 bases, and 8 bases lay outside the gene matches. CDR3 size: 16 residues. The CDR3 region has the DNA TGTGCCATCAGAAGGACAGGGGGCGCAAAGAACTATGGCTACACCTTC. Amino acid sequence: CAIRRTGGAKNYGYTF.

The chain uses TRBV5-1 and TRBJ2-5, with no clear D. Trimming pared 7 bases from V and 5 bases from J, leaving 9 bases between. The CDR3 spans 11 residues. The V gene's germline CDR1 is SGHRS and CDR2 YFSETQ. The CDR3 bases are TGCGCCAGCCCCCTAGGTGAGACCCAGTACTTC. This gives the protein CASPLGETQYF.

The V and J genes are TRBV2 and TRBJ2-7, with TRBD2 as a possible D gene (5 bases). The V gene lost 6 bases and the J gene lost 3 bases, with 9 bases spanning the gap. The CDR3 is 12 amino acids. CDR1 is SNHLY, CDR2 FYNNEI, per germline. The CDR3 nucleotides read TGTGCCAGCAGGGCCACTAGCTACGAGCAGTACTTC. As protein: CASRATSYEQYF.

The CDR3 nucleotides read TGTGCCAGCAGTGACTCCCCCCAGGGGGAAATTAATGAAAAACTGTTTTTT. Translating it yields CASSDSPQGEINEKLFF. This sequence joins TRBV6-4 and TRBJ1-4, with 7 bases aligning to TRBD1. The J segment lost 4 bases and the V segment lost 0 bases, leaving 8 bases of the junction unmatched. The CDR3 loop spans 17 amino acids. Germline V gene lookup returns CDR1 MRHNA and CDR2 SNTAGT.

J is TRBJ1-1 and V is TRBV9; D is ambiguous. Between the trimmed V and J ends, which lost 0 bases and 0 bases, there was a span of 9 bases. CDR3 length: 15 residues. Per germline, CDR1 SGDLS and CDR2 YYNGEE. CDR3 sequence: CASSVESFMNTEAFF. In nucleotides, the CDR3 is TGTGCCAGCAGCGTAGAAAGTTTCATGAACACTGAAGCTTTCTTT. Drawing the rest from reference TRBV9 and TRBJ1-1, the complete variable domain is DSGVTQTPKHLITATGQRVTLRCSPRSGDLSVYWYQQSLDQGLQFLIQYYNGEERAKGNILERFSAQQFPDLHSELNLSSLELGDSALYFCASSVESFMNTEAFFGQGTRLTVV.

The gene calls are TRBV7-2 and TRBJ2-2; D gene ambiguous. Trimming shortened V by 2 bases and J by 8 bases, and 9 bases separated the two germline ends. CDR1 is SGHTA, CDR2 FQGNSA, per germline. The CDR3 sequence is 13 residues long. This chain's CDR3 is CASSLNPGGELFF. The CDR3 DNA is TGTGCCAGCAGCTTAAACCCCGGGGGGGAGCTGTTTTTT. The full variable domain, in which reference TRBV7-2 and TRBJ2-2 provide the parts outside the CDR3, is GAGVSQSPSNKVTEKGKDVELRCDPISGHTALYWYRQSLGQGLEFLIYFQGNSAPDKSGLPSDRFSAERTGGSVSTLTIQRTQQEDSAVYLCASSLNPGGELFFGEGSRLTVL.

The CDR3: CASSTPTGTSYNEQFF. The DNA of the CDR3 is TGTGCCAGTAGTACACCGACAGGGACGTCCTACAATGAGCAGTTCTTC. The rearrangement joins TRBV19 to TRBJ2-1, with 7 bases lining up with TRBD1. The CDR3 has 16 amino acids. J lost 1 base, V lost 4 bases, and 7 bases had no gene match. Germline CDR1 LNHDA, CDR2 SQIVND (reference sequence).

This clone was seen a single time. The rearrangement uses TRBV30 and TRBJ2-7, with 8 positions matching TRBD1. Germline lookup yields CDR1 GTSNPN and CDR2 SVGIG (reference sequence). V shed 5 bases and J 5 bases; nucleotides not matched to a gene: 20. This CDR3 is built from 17 residues. The CDR3 sequence is CAWETGVAGTYMHEQYF. DNA for the CDR3: TGTGCCTGGGAGACAGGGGTGGCGGGAACGTATATGCACGAGCAGTACTTC.

This clone occurred once. The J gene is TRBJ2-2, the V gene TRBV7-2, with D hard to call. Trimming removed 5 bases at V and 7 bases at J, with 8 bases between. The CDR3 spans 12 residues. Germline CDR1 SGHTA, CDR2 FQGNSA. The CDR3 loop is CASSHFNGELFF. The DNA of the CDR3 is TGTGCCAGCAGCCATTTTAACGGGGAGCTGTTTTTT. Together with reference TRBV7-2 and TRBJ2-2, the CDR3 gives the full variable domain: GAGVSQSPSNKVTEKGKDVELRCDPISGHTALYWYRQSLGQGLEFLIYFQGNSAPDKSGLPSDRFSAERTGGSVSTLTIQRTQQEDSAVYLCASSHFNGELFFGEGSRLTVL.

V and J are TRBV19 and TRBJ1-1; D is uncertain. Looked up from germline, CDR1 is LNHDA and CDR2 is SQIVND (reference sequence). This CDR3 contains 14 residues. V dropped 4 bases and J dropped 5 bases, with 14 bases sitting between them. In nucleotides, the CDR3 is TGTGCCAGTAGTACGACTGGTGCGGGAACTGAAGCTTTCTTT. Amino acid sequence: CASSTTGAGTEAFF.

The table lists this clone with a count of one. This chain joins TRBV11-2 and TRBJ2-7, with 9 bases matching TRBD1. The ends lost 4 bases at V and 3 bases at J; junction bases unmatched: 4. Germline V gives CDR1 SGHAT, CDR2 FQNNGV. The CDR3 loop spans 14 amino acids. CDR3 DNA: TGTGCCAGCAGCTGGGGACAGGGAGACTACGAGCAGTACTTC. It specifies CASSWGQGDYEQYF.

V usage is TRBV13 and J usage is TRBJ2-5; D not certain. Trimming left V 3 bases short and J 0 bases short, with 8 bases between. Germline CDR1 is PRHDT and CDR2 is FYEKMQ (reference sequence). This CDR3 has 14 residues. CDR3 protein: CASSFGQYQETQYF. CDR3 bases: TGTGCCAGCAGCTTCGGCCAGTACCAAGAGACCCAGTACTTC. Full variable domain (remainder filled in from reference TRBV13 and TRBJ2-5): AAGVIQSPRHLIKEKRETATLKCYPIPRHDTVYWYQQGPGQDPQFLISFYEKMQSDKGSIPDRFSAQQFSDYHSELNMSSLELGDSALYFCASSFGQYQETQYFGPGTRLLVL.

The chain combines TRBV9 with TRBJ2-5; D not resolved. Trimming shortened V by 3 bases and J by 5 bases, and 14 bases separated the two germline ends. This CDR3 region has 14 residues. The germline V gene encodes CDR1 SGDLS and CDR2 YYNGEE. The CDR3 spells CASSAIGVGETQYF. The CDR3 region has the DNA TGTGCCAGCAGCGCCATTGGAGTGGGGGAGACCCAGTACTTC.

This chain uses TRBV19 with TRBJ1-1, with D hard to call. From germline, CDR1 is LNHDA and CDR2 SQIVND (reference sequence). There are 12 residues in the CDR3. The ends were cut back, 6 bases at V and 1 base at J, with 6 bases in the middle. CDR3 loop: CASRPGNTEAFF. The CDR3 DNA reads TGTGCCAGTAGGCCAGGGAACACTGAAGCTTTCTTT.

This chain links TRBV11-2 with TRBJ2-3; 9 nucleotides agree with TRBD2. J was trimmed by 10 bases and V by 1 base; bases with no gene match: 6. This CDR3 has 14 residues. Germline CDR1 reads SGHAT; CDR2 reads FQNNGV. CDR3: CASSLVGRGGSQYF. DNA for the CDR3: TGTGCCAGCAGCTTAGTTGGGCGGGGGGGCTCGCAGTATTTT.

The gene calls are TRBV29-1 and TRBJ2-1; either TRBD1 or TRBD2 may fit D (5 bases each). Trimming cost V 4 bases and J 2 bases, with 21 bases left between them. CDR1 is SQVTM and CDR2 is ANQGSEA in the germline V gene. The CDR3 spans 17 residues. CDR3 in amino acids: CSVGGRVGVRAYNEQFF. The CDR3 coding sequence is TGCAGCGTTGGGGGCAGGGTCGGTGTGAGGGCCTACAATGAGCAGTTCTTC.

The chain joins TRBV11-2 to TRBJ2-7; D unclear. V was shortened by 1 base and J by 2 bases, with 6 bases between the two germline ends. Germline-derived CDR1 and CDR2 are SGHAT and FQNNGV. This CDR3 is 13 amino acids long. The CDR3 sequence: CASSLAGTYEQYF. The CDR3 DNA reads TGTGCCAGCAGCTTAGCGGGTACCTACGAGCAGTACTTC.

J is TRBJ1-3 and V is TRBV19; D is ambiguous. V lost 5 bases and J 2 bases, leaving 7 bases between the germline ends. Germline V lookup: CDR1 LNHDA, CDR2 SQIVND (reference sequence). The CDR3 runs 13 residues. The CDR3 nucleotides are TGTGCCAGTAGTCCCTTCGCTGGAAACACCATATATTTT. Protein: CASSPFAGNTIYF.

The rearrangement uses TRBV2 and TRBJ2-4; no definite D call. The germline CDR1 and CDR2 sequences are SNHLY and FYNNEI. CDR3 length: 10 amino acids. V was shortened by 8 bases and J by 7 bases, with 6 bases between the two germline ends. The CDR3 here is CASGVNIQYF. CDR3 DNA sequence: TGTGCCAGCGGCGTGAACATTCAGTACTTC.